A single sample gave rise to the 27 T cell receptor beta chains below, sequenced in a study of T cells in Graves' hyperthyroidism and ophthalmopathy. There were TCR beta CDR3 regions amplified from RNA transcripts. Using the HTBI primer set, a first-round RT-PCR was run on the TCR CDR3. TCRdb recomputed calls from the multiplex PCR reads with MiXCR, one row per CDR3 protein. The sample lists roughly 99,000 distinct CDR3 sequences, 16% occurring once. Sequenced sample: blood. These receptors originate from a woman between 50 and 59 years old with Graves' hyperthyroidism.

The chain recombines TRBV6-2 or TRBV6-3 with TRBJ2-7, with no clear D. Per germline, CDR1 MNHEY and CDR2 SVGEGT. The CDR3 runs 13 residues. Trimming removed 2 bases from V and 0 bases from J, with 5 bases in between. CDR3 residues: CASSYRYSYEQYF. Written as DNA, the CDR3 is TGTGCCAGCAGTTACAGGTACTCCTACGAGCAGTACTTC.

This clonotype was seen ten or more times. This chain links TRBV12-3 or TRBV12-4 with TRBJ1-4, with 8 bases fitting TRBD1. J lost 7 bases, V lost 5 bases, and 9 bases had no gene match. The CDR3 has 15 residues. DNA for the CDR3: TGTGCCAGCAGTACCGGACAGGGCGACGGTGAAAAACTGTTTTTT. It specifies CASSTGQGDGEKLFF.

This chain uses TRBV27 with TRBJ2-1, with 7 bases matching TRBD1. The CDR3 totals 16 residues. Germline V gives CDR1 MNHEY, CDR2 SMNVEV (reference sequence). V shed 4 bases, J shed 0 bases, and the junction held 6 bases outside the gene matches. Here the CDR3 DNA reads TGTGCCAGCAGTTCGGGGACAGTACGCTCCTACAATGAGCAGTTCTTC. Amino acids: CASSSGTVRSYNEQFF.

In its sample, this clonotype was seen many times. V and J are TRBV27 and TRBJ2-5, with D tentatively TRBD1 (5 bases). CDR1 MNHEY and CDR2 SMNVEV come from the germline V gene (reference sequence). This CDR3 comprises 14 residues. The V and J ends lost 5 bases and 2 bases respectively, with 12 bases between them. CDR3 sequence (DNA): TGTGCCAGCAGTCACAGGACAAGACAAGAGACCCAGTACTTC. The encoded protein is CASSHRTRQETQYF.

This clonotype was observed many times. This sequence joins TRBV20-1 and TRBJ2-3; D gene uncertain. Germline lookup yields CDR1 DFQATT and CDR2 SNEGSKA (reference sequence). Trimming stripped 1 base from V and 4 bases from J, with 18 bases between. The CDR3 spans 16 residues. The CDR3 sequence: CSARVLLSTEPDTQYF. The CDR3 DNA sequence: TGCAGTGCTAGAGTCCTACTGAGCACGGAGCCAGATACGCAGTATTTT.

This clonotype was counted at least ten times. The CDR3: CASSGDGYNEQFF. DNA for the CDR3: TGCGCCAGCAGCGGGGACGGATACAATGAGCAGTTCTTC. The genes are TRBV5-1 and TRBJ2-1; D is possibly TRBD1 or TRBD2 (5 bases each). Trimming cost V 4 bases and J 4 bases, with 9 bases left between them. The CDR3 runs 13 residues. Germline V lookup: CDR1 SGHRS, CDR2 YFSETQ. Complete variable domain (other parts from reference TRBV5-1 and TRBJ2-1): KAGVTQTPRYLIKTRGQQVTLSCSPISGHRSVSWYQQTPGQGLQFLFEYFSETQRNKGNFPGRFSGRQFSNSRSEMNVSTLELGDSALYLCASSGDGYNEQFFGPGTRLTVL.

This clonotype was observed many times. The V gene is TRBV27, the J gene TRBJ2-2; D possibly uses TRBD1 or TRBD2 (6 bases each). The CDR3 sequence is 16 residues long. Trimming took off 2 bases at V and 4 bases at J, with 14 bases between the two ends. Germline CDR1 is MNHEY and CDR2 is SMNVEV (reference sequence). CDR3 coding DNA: TGTGCCAGCAGTTTAGTGGGGGGCTTCGGCACCGGGGAGCTGTTTTTT. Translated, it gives CASSLVGGFGTGELFF.

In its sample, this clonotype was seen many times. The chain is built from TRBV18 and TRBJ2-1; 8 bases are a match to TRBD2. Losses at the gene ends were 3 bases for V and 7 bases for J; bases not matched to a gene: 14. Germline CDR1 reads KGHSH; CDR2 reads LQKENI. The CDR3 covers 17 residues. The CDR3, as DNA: TGTGCCAGCTCACCGATCCAGGCGGTAGCGGGAAATAATGAGCAGTTCTTC. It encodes CASSPIQAVAGNNEQFF.

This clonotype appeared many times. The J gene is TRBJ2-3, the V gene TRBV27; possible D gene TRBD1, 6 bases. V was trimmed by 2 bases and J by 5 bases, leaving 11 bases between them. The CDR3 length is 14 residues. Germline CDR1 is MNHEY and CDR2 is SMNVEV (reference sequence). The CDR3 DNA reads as TGTGCCAGCAGTTTAGCAGGGGTTGAAGATACGCAGTATTTT. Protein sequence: CASSLAGVEDTQYF.

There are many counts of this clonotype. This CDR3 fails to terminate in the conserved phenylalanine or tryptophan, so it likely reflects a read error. The DNA for the CDR3 is TGTGCCAGCAGGGAGGACGGAGAAGAGACCCAGTACCTC. As protein: CASREDGEETQYL. The chain employs TRBV6-1 and TRBJ2-5, with D possibly matching TRBD2 (5 bases). Per germline, CDR1 MNHNS and CDR2 SASEGT. This CDR3 is built from 13 residues. With 6 bases removed from V and 3 bases from J, the gap between germline ends came to 11 bases.

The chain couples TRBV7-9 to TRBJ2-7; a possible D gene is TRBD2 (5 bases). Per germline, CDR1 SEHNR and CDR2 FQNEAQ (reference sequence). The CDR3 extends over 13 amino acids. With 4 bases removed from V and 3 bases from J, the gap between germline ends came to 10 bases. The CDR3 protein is CASSSYRDYEQYV. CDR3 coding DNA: TGTGCCAGCAGCTCATACCGGGACTACGAGCAGTACGTC.

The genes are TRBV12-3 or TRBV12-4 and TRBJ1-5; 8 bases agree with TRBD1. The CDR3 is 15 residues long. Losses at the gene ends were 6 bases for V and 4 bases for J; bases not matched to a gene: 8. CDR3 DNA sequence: TGTGCCAGCAGCCGGGACAGGTTGCCGAATCAGCCCCAGCATTTT. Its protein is CASSRDRLPNQPQHF.

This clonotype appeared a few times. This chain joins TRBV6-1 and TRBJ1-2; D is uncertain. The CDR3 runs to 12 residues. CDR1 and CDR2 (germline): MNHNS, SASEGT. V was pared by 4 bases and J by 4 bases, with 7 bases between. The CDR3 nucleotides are TGTGCCAGCAGTGCTGCCTCCTATGGCTACACCTTC. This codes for CASSAASYGYTF.

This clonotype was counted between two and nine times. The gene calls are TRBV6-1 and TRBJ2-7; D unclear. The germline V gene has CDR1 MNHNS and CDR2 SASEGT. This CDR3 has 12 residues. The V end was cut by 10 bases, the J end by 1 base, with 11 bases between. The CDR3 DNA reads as TGTGCCACCCACGGCGGATCCTACGAGCAGTACTTC. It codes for CATHGGSYEQYF.

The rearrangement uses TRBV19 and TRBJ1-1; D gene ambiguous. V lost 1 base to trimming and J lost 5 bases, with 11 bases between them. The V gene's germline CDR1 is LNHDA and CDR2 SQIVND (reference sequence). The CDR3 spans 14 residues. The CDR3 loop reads CASSIVIGRTEAFF. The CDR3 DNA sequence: TGTGCCAGTAGTATAGTTATTGGAAGGACTGAAGCTTTCTTT.

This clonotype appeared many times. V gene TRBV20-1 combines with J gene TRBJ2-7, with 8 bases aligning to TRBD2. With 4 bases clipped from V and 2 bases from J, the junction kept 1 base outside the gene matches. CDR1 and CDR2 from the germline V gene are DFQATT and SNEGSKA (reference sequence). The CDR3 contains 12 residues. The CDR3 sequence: CSAKTSAYEQYF. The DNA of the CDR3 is TGCAGTGCTAAGACTAGCGCCTACGAGCAGTACTTC.

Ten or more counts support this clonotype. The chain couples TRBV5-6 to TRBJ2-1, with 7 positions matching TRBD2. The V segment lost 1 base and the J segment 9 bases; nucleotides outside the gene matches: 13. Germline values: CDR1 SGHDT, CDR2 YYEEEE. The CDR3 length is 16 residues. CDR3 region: CASSLWAAGEVSEQFF. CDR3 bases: TGTGCCAGCAGCTTGTGGGCGGCGGGAGAAGTTAGTGAGCAGTTCTTC.

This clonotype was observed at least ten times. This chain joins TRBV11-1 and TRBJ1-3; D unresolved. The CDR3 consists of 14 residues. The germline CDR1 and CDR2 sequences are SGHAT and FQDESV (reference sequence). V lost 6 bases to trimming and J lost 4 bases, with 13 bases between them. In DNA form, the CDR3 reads TGTGCCAGCAGTTCGAGACACCTGGGAAACACCATATATTTT. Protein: CASSSRHLGNTIYF.

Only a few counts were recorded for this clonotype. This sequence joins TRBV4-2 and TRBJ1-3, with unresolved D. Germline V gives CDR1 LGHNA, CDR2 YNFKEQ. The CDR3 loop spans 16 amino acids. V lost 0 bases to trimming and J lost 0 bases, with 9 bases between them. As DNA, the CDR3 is TGTGCCAGCAGCCAAGAGACCCGGATCTCTGGAAACACCATATATTTT. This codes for CASSQETRISGNTIYF.

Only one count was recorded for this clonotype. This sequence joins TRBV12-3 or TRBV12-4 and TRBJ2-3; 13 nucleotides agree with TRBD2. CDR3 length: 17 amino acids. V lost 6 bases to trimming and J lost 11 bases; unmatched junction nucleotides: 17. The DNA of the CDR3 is TGTGCCAGCAGCACAGGAGAAAGCGGACTAGCGGGAGCTATGCAGTATTTT. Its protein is CASSTGESGLAGAMQYF.

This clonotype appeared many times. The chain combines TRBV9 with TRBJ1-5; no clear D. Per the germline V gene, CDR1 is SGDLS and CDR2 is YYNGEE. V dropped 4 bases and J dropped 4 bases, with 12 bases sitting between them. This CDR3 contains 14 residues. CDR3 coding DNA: TGTGCCAGCAGCCTTGAGGGAGTAAATCAGCCCCAGCATTTT. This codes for CASSLEGVNQPQHF.

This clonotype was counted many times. CDR3 DNA: TGCAGTGCTACAGTTAAACTACAAACCTACGAGCAGTACTTC. It yields the protein CSATVKLQTYEQYF. The chain employs TRBV20-1 and TRBJ2-7, with D unclear. The germline V and J ends were trimmed by 4 bases and 2 bases, with 15 bases remaining between them. The CDR3 covers 14 residues. The germline V gene has CDR1 DFQATT and CDR2 SNEGSKA (reference sequence).

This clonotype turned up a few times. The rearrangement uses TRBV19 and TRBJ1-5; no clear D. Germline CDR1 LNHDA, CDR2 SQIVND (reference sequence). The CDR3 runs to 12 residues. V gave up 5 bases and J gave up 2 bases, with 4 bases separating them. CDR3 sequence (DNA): TGTGCCAGTAGTTCCGGCAATCAGCCCCAGCATTTT. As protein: CASSSGNQPQHF.

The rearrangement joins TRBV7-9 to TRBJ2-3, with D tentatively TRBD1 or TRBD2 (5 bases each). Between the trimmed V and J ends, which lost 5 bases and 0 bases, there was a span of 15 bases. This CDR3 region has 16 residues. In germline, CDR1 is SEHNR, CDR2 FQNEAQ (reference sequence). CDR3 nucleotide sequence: TGTGCCAGCAGCCCTTACGGGACGGATAGCACAGATACGCAGTATTTT. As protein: CASSPYGTDSTDTQYF. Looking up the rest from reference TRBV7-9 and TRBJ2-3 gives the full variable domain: DTGVSQNPRHKITKRGQNVTFRCDPISEHNRLYWYRQTLGQGPEFLTYFQNEAQLEKSRLLSDRFSAERPKGSFSTLEIQRTEQGDSAMYLCASSPYGTDSTDTQYFGPGTRLTVL.

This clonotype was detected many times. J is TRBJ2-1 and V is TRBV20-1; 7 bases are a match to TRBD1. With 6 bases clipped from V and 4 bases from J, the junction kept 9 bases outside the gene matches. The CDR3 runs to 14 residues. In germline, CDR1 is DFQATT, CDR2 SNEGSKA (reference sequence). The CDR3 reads CSASGTEKYNEQFF. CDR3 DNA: TGCAGTGCATCCGGGACAGAGAAATACAATGAGCAGTTCTTC.

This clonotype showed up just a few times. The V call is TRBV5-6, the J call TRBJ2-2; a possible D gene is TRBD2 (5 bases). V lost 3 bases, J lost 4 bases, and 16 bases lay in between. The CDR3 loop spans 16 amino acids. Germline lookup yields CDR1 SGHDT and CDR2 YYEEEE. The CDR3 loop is CASSSDSGYRTGELFF. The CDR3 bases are TGTGCCAGCAGCTCGGACTCGGGGTACCGCACCGGGGAGCTGTTTTTT. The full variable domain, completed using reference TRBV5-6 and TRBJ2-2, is DAGVTQSPTHLIKTRGQQVTLRCSPKSGHDTVSWYQQALGQGPQFIFQYYEEEERQRGNFPDRFSGHQFPNYSSELNVNALLLGDSALYLCASSSDSGYRTGELFFGEGSRLTVL.

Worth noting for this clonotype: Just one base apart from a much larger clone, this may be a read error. In DNA form, the CDR3 reads TGCAGTGCCCTAGCGGGAGGGCCCAGAAATGAGCAGCTCTTC. Translation gives CSALAGGPRNEQLF. V and J are TRBV20-1 and TRBJ2-1; 12 bases fit TRBD2. The CDR3 covers 14 residues. Germline V gives CDR1 DFQATT, CDR2 SNEGSKA (reference sequence).